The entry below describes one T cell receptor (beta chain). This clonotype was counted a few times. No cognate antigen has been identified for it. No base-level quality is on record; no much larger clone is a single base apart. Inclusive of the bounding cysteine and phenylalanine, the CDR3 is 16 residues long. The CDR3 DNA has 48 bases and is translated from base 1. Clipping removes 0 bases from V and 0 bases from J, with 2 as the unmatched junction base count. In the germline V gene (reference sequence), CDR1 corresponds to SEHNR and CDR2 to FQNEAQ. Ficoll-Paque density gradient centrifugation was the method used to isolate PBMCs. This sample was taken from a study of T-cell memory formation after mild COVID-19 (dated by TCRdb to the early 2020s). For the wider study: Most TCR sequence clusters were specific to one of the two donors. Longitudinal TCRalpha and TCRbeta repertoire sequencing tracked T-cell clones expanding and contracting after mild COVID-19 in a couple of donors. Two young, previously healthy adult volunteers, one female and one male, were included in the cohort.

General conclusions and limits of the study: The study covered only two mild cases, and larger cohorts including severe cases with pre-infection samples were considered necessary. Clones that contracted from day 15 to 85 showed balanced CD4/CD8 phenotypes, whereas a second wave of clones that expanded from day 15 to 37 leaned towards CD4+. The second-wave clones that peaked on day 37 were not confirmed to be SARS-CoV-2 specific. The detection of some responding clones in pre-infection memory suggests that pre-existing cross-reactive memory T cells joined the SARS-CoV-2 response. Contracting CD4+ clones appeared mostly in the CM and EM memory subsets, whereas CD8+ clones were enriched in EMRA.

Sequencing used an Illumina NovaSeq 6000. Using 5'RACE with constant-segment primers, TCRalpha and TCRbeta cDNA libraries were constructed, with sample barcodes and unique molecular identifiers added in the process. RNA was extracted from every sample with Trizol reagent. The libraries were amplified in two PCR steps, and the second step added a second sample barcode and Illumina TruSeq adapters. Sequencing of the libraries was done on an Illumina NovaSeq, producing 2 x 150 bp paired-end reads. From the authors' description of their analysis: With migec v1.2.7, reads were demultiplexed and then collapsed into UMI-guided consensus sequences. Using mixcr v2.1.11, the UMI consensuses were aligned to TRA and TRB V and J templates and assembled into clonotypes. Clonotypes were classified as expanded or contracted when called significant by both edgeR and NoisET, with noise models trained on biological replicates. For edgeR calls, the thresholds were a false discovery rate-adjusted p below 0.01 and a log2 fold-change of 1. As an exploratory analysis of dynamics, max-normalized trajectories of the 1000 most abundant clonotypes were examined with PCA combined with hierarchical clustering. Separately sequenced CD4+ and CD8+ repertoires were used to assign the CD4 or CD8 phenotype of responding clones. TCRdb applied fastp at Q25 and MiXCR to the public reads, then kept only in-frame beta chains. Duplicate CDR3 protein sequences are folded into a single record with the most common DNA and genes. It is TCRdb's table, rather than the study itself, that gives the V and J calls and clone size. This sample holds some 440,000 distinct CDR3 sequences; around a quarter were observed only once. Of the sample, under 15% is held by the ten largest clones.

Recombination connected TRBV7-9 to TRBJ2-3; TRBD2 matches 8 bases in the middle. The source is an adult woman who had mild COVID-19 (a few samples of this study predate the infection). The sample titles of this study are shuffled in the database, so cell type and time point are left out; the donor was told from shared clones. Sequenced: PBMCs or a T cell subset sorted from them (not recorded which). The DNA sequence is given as TGTGCCAGCAGCTTAGCCGGCGGGAGGAGCACAGATACGCAGTATTTT. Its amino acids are CASSLAGGRSTDTQYF. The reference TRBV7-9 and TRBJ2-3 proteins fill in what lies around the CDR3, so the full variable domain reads DTGVSQNPRHKITKRGQNVTFRCDPISEHNRLYWYRQTLGQGPEFLTYFQNEAQLEKSRLLSDRFSAERPKGSFSTLEIQRTEQGDSAMYLCASSLAGGRSTDTQYFGPGTRLTVL.